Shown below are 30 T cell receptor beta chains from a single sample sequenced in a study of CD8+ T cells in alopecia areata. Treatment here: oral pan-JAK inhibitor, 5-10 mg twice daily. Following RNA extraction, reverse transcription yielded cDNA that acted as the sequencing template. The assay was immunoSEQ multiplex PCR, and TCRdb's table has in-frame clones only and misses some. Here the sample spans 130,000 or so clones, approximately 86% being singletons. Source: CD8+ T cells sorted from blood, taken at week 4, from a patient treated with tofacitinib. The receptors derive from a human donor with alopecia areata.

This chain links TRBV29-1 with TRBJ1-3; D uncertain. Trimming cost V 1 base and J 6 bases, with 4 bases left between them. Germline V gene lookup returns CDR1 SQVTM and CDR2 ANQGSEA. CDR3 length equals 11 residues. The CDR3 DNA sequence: TGCAGCGTTGAAGTTGTAAACACCATATATTTT. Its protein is CSVEVVNTIYF.

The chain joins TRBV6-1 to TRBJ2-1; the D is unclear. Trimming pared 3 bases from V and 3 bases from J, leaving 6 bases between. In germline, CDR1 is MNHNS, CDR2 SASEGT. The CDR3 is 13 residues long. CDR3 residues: CASSEVNYNEQFF. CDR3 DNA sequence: TGTGCCAGCAGTGAGGTCAACTACAATGAGCAGTTCTTC.

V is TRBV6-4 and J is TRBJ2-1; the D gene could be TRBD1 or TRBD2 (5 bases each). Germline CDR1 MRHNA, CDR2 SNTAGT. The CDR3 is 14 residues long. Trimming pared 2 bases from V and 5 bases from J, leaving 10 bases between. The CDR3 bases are TGTGCCAGCAGTGACGGGGACGGAGACAATGAGCAGTTCTTC. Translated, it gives CASSDGDGDNEQFF.

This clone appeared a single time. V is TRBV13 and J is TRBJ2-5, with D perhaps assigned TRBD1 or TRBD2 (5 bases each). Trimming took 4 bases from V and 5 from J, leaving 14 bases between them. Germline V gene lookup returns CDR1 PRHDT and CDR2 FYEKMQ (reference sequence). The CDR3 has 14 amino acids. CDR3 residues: CASSYGTARETQYF. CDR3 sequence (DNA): TGTGCCAGCAGCTATGGGACCGCCCGGGAGACCCAGTACTTC.

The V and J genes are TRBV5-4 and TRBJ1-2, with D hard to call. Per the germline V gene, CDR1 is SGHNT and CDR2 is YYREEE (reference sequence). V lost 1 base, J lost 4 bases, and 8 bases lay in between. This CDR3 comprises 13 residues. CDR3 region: CASSLPEGYGYTF. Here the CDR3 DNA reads TGTGCCAGCAGCTTGCCCGAGGGCTATGGCTACACCTTC.

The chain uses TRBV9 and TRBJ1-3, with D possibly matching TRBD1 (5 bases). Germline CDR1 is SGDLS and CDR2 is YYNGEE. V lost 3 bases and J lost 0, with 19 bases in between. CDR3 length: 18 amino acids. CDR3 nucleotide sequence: TGTGCCAGCAGCGGAATTTTGACAGAGAGTTTCTCTGGAAACACCATATATTTT. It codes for CASSGILTESFSGNTIYF.

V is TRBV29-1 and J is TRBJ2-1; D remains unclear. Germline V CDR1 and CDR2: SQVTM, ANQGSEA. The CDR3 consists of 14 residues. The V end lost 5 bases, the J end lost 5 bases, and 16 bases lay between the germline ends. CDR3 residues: CSVIFSMHNNEQFF. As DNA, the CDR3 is TGCAGCGTTATCTTTTCTATGCACAACAATGAGCAGTTCTTC.

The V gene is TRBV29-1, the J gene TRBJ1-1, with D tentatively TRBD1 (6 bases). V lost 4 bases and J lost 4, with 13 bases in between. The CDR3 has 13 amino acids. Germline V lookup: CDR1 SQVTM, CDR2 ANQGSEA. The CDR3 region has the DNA TGCAGCGTTGGTTCAGGGGCCGGCACTGAAGCTTTCTTT. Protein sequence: CSVGSGAGTEAFF.

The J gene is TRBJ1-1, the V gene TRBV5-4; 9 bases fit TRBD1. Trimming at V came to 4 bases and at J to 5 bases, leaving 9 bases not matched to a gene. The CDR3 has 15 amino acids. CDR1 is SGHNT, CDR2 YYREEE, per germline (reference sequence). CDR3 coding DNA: TGTGCCAGCAGCCCTCCGGGACAGGGCGGGACTGAAGCTTTCTTT. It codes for CASSPPGQGGTEAFF. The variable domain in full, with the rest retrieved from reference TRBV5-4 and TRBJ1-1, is ETGVTQSPTHLIKTRGQQVTLRCSSQSGHNTVSWYQQALGQGPQFIFQYYREEENGRGNFPPRFSGLQFPNYSSELNVNALELDDSALYLCASSPPGQGGTEAFFGQGTRLTVV.

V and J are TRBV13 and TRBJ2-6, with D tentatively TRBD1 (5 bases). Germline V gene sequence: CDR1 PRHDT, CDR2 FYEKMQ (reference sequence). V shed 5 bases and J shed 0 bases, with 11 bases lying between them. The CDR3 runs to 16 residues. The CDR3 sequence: CASSHTGVSGANVLTF. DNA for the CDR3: TGTGCCAGCAGCCACACAGGAGTCTCTGGGGCCAACGTCCTGACTTTC.

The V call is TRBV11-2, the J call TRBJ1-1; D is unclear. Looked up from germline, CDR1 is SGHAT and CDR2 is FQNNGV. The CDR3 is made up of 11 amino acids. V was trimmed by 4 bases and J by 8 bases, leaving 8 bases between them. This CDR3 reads CASSSREEAFF. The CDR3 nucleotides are TGTGCCAGCAGCTCCCGGGAAGAAGCTTTCTTT.

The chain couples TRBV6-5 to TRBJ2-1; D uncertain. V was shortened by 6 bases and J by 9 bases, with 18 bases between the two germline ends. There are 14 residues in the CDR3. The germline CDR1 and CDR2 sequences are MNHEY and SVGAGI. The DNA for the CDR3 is TGTGCCAGCAGCCCACCGACGATGGGCGGTGAGCAGTTCTTC. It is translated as CASSPPTMGGEQFF.

CDR3 nucleotides: TGCGCCAGCAGCCGCCTTCAGGGCTTTGGAAACACCATATATTTT. Translation: CASSRLQGFGNTIYF. J is TRBJ1-3 and V is TRBV4-1; the D gene is possibly TRBD1 (5 bases). Deletions cut 4 bases from V and 3 bases from J, with 13 bases between. Germline assignment: CDR1 MGHRA and CDR2 YSYEKL. This CDR3 comprises 15 residues.

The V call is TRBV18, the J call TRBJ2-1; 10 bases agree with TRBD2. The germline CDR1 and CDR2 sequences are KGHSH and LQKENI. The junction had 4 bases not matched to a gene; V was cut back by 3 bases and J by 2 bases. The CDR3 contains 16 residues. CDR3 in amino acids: CASSPSSGSAYNEQFF. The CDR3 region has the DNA TGTGCCAGCTCACCGTCTAGCGGGAGCGCCTACAATGAGCAGTTCTTC.

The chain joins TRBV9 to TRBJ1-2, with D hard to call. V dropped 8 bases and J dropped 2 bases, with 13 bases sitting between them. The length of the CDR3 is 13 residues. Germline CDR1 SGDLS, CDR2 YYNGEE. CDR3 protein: CASFSGGNYGYTF. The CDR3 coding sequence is TGTGCCAGTTTCAGCGGCGGGAACTATGGCTACACCTTC.

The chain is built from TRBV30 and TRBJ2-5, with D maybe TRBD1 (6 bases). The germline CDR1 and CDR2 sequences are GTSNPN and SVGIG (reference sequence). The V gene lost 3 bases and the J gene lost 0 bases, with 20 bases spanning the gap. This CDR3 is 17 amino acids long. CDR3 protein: CAWRPLGATPYQETQYF. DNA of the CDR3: TGTGCCTGGAGGCCCCTGGGGGCGACTCCGTACCAAGAGACCCAGTACTTC.

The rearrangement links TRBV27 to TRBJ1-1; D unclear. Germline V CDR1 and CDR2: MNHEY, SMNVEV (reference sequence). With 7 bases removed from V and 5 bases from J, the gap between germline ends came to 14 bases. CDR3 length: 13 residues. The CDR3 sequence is CASISDLRTEAFF. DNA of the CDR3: TGTGCCAGCATTAGTGACCTGCGAACTGAAGCTTTCTTT.

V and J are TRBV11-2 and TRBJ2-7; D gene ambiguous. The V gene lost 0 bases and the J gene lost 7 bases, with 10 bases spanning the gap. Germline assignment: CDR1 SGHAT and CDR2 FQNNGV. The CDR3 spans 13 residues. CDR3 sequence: CASSLDYLGEQYF. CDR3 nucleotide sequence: TGTGCCAGCAGCTTAGACTACCTTGGGGAGCAGTACTTC. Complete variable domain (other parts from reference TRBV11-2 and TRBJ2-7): EAGVAQSPRYKIIEKRQSVAFWCNPISGHATLYWYQQILGQGPKLLIQFQNNGVVDDSQLPKDRFSAERLKGVDSTLKIQPAKLEDSAVYLCASSLDYLGEQYFGPGTRLTVT.

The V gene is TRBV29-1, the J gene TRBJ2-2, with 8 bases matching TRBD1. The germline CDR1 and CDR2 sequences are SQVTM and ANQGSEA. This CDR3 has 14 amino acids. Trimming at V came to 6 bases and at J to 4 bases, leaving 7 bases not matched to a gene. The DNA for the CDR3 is TGCAGCGTAGACTCGGACAGGGCCACCGGGGAGCTGTTTTTT. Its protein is CSVDSDRATGELFF.

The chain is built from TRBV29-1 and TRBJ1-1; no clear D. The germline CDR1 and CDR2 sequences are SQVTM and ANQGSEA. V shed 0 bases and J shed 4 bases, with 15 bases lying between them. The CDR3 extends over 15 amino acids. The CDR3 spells CSVEDKNKGGTEAFF. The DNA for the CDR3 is TGCAGCGTTGAAGATAAAAACAAGGGCGGCACTGAAGCTTTCTTT.

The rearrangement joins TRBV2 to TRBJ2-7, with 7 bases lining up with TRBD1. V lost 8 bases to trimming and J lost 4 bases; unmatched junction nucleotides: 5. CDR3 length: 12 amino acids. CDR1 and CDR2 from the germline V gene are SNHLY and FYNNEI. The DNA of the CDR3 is TGTGCCAGCCAGGGGGTTTCGTACGAGCAGTACTTC. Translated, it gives CASQGVSYEQYF.

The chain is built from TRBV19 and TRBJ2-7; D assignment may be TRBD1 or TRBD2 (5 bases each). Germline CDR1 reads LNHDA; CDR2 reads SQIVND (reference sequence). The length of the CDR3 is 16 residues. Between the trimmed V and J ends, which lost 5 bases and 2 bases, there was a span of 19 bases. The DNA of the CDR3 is TGTGCCAGTAGTGGGACGTTCGACACTATCCCCTACGAGCAGTACTTC. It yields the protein CASSGTFDTIPYEQYF. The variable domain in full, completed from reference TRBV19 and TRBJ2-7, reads DGGITQSPKYLFRKEGQNVTLSCEQNLNHDAMYWYRQDPGQGLRLIYYSQIVNDFQKGDIAEGYSVSREKKESFPLTVTSAQKNPTAFYLCASSGTFDTIPYEQYFGPGTRLTVT.

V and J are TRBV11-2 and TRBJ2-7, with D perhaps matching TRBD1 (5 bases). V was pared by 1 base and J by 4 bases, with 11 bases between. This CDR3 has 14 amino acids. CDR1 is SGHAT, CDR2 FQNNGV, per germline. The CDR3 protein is CASSLGQFGYEQYF. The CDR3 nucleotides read TGTGCCAGCAGCTTAGGACAGTTTGGGTACGAGCAGTACTTC.

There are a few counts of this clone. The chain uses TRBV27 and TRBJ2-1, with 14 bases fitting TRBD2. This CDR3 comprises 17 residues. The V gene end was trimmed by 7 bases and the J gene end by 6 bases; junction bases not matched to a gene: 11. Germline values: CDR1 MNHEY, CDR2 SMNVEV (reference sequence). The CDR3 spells CASNPLAGTSGSNEQFF. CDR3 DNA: TGTGCCAGCAATCCGTTGGCCGGGACTAGCGGGAGCAATGAGCAGTTCTTC.

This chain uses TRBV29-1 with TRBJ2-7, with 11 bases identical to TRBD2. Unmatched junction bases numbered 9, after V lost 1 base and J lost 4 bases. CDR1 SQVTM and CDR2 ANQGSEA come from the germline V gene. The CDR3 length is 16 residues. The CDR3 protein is CSVEGIAGGPAYEQYF. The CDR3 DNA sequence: TGCAGCGTTGAAGGTATAGCGGGAGGGCCCGCGTACGAGCAGTACTTC.

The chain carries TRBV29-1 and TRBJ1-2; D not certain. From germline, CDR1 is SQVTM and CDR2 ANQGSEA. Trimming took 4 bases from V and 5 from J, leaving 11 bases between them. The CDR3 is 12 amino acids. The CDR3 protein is CSVVGLGYGYTF. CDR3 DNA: TGCAGCGTTGTAGGGTTGGGGTATGGCTACACCTTC.

The CDR3 DNA reads TGTGCCAGCAGCTTAGAATCTCTGGTCGGGAGATTGGAGACCCAGTACTTC. Protein product: CASSLESLVGRLETQYF. The chain is built from TRBV7-9 and TRBJ2-5; a weak D match, TRBD2 (6 bases). The CDR3 extends over 17 amino acids. V was pared by 1 base and J by 5 bases, with 20 bases between. Germline CDR1 and CDR2: SEHNR and FQNEAQ (reference sequence).

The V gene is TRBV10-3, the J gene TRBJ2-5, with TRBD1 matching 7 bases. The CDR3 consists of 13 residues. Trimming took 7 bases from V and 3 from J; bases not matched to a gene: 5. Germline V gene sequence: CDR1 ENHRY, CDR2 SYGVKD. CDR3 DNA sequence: TGTGCCATCAAGGATGGGACAGAAGAGACCCAGTACTTC. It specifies CAIKDGTEETQYF.

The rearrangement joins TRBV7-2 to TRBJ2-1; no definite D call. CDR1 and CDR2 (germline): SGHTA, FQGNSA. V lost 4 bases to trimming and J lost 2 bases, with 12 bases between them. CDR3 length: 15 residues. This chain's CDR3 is CASSSAEAAYNEQFF. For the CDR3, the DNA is TGTGCCAGCAGCTCGGCTGAGGCCGCCTACAATGAGCAGTTCTTC.

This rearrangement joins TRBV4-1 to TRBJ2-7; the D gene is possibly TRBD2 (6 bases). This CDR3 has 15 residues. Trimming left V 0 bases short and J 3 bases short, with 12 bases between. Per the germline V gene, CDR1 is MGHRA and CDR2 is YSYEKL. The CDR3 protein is CASSQDSGLFYEQYF. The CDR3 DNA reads TGCGCCAGCAGCCAAGATAGCGGACTATTCTACGAGCAGTACTTC.